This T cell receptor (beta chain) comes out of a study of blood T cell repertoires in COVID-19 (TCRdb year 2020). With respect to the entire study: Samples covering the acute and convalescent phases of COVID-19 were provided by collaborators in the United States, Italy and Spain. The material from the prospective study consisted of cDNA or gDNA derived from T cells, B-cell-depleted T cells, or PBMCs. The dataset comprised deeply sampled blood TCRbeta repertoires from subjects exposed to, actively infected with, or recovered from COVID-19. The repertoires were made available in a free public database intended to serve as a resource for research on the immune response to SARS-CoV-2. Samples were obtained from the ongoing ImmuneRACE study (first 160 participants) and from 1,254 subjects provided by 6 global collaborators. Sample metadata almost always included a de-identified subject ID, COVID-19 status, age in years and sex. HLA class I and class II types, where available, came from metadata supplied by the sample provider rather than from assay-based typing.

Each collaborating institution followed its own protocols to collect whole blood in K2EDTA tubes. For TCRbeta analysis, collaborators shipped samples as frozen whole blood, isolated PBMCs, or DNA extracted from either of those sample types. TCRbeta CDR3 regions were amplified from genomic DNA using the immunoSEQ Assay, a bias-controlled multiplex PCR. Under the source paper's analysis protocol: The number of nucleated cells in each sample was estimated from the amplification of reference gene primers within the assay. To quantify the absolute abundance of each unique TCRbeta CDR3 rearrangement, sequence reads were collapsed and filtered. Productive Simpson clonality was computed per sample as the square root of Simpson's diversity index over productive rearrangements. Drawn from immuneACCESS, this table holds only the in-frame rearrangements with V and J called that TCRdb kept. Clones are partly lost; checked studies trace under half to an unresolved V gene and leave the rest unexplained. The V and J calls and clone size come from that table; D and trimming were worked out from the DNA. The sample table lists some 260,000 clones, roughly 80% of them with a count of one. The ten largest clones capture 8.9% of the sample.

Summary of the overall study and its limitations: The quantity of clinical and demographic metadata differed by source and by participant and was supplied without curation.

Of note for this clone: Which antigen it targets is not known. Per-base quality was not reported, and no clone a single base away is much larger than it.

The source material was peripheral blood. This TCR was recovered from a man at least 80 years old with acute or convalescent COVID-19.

In nucleotides, the sequence is TGTGCCACCAGTGAGGATCCCCGGGACAAGAACACTGAAGCTTTCTTT. Translation gives CATSEDPRDKNTEAFF. The rearrangement combines TRBV24-1 with TRBJ1-1; TRBD1 is possibly the D segment (6 matching bases). Including the terminal cysteine and phenylalanine, the CDR3 comprises 16 residues. The read is trimmed to its CDR3 DNA, 48 bases read in frame from base 1. The junction carries 15 bases between V and J, which are trimmed by 4 bases and 1 base respectively. Reading the germline V gene gives CDR1 KGHDR and CDR2 SFDVKD.